Detailed here is one T cell receptor (beta chain). The data stem from a study of blood T cell repertoires in COVID-19. About the study: Both acute and convalescent COVID-19 samples were obtained from the United States, Italy and Spain. The analysed material was cDNA or gDNA that came from T cells, B-cell-depleted T cells, or PBMCs.

With V trimmed by 5 bases and J by 8 bases, 6 bases remained unmatched. This CDR3 comprises 12 residues. Germline CDR1 reads MNHEY; CDR2 reads SMNVEV (reference sequence). Under the authors' procedure: Researchers report that nucleated cell counts were estimated from reference gene primer amplification. Assay used: immunoSEQ multiplex PCR; TCRdb lists only in-frame clones, some missing. V and J calls plus clone size are reproduced from that table; the DNA served to infer D and trimming. The sample yields about 300,000 clones, roughly 80% seen once. Material for sequencing was peripheral blood. This TCR was sampled from a woman between 50 and 59 years old who had recovered from COVID-19. The chain combines TRBV27 with TRBJ2-7, with TRBD1 identical over 7 bases. The CDR3 nucleotides read TGTGCCAGCAGTCCAAACAGGGGACAGCAGTACTTC. Translated: CASSPNRGQQYF.